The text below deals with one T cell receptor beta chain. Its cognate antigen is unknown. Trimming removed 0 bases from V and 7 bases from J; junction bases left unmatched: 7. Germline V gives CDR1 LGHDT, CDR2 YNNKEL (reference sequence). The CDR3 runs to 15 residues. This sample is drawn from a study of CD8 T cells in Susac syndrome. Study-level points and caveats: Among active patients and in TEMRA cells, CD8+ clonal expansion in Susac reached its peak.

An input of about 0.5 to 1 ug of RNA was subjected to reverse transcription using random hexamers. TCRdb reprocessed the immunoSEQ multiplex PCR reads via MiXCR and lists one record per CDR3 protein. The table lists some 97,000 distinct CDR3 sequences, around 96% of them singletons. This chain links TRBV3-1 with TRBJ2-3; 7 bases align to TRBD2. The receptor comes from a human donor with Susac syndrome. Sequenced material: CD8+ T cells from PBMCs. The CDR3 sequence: CASSQEAARGYTQYF. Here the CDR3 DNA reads TGTGCCAGCAGCCAAGAAGCCGCGCGGGGGTATACGCAGTATTTT.